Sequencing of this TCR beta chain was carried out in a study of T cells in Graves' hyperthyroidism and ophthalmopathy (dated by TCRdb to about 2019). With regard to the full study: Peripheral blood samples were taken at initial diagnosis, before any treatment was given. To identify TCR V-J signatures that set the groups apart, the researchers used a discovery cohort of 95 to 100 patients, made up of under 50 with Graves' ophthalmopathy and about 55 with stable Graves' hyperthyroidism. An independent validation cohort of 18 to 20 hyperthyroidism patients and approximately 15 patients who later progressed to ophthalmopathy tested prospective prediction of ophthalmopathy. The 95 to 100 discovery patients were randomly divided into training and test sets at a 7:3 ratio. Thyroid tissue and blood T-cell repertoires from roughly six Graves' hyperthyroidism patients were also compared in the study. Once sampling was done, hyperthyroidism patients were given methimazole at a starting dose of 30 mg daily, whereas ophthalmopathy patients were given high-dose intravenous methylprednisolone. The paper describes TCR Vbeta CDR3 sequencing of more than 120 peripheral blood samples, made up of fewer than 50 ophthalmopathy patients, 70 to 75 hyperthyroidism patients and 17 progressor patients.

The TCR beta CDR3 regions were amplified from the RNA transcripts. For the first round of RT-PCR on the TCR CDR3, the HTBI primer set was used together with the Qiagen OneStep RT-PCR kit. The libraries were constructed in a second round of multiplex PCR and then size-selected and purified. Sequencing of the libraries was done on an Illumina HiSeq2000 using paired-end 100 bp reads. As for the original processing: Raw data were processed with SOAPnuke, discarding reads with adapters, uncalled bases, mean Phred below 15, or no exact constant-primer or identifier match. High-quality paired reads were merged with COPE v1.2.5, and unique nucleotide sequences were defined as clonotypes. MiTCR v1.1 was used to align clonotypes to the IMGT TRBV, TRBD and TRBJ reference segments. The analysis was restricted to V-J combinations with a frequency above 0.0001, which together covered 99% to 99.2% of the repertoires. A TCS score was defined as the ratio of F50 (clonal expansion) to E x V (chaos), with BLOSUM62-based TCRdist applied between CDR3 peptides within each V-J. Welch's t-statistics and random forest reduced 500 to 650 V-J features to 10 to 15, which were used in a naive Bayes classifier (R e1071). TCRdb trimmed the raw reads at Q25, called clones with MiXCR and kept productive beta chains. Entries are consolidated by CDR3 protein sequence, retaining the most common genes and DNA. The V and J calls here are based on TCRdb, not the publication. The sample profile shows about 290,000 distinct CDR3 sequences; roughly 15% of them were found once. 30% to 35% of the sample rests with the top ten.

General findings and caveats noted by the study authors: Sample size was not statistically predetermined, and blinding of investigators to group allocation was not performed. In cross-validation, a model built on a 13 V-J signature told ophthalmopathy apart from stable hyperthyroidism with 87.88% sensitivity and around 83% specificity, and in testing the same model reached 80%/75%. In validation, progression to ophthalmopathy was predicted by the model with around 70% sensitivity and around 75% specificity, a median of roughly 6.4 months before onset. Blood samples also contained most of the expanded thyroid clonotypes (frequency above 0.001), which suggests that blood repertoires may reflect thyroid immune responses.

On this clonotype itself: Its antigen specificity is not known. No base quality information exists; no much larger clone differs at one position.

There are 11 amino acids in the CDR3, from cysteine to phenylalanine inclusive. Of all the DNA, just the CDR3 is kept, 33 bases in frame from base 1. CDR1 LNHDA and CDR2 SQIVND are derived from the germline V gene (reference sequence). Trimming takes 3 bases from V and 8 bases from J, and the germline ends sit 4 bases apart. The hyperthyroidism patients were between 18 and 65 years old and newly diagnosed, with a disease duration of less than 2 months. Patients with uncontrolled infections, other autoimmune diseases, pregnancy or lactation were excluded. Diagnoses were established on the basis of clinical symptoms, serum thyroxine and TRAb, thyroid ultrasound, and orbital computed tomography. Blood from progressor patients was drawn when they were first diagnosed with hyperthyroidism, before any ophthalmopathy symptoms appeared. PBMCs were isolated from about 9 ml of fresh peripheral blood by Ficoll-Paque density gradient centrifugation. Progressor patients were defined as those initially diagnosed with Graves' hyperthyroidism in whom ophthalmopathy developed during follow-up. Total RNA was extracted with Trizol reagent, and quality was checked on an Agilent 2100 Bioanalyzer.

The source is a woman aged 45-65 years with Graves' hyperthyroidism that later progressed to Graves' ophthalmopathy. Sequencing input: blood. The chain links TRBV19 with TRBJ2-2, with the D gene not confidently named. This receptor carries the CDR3 CASSIGGELFF. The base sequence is TGTGCCAGTAGTATCGGTGGGGAGCTGTTTTTT.